This is a list of T cell receptor beta chains from one sample in a study of human T cells and chemical hapten exposure. TCRdb reanalysed the RACE reads using MiXCR and keeps one entry per CDR3 protein. The repertoire holds 280,000 or so distinct CDR3 sequences, with around 7.7% as singletons. The sequencing here drew on whole blood, taken in connection with sensitization to the hapten diphenylcyclopropenone (DPC). These receptors all come from a man aged 18 to 35 with alopecia areata. Some clones in this sample may be carry-over from other donors' samples. Both conserved end residues are part of each CDR3. The order of the fields is J gene, V gene, D gene, clone size, CDR3 protein, CDR3 DNA. A D gene is named only where the DNA matches it firmly. A clone size is listed for some rows: how often the clone was seen (once, few, many), or a class if it is expanded.

TRBJ1-6 | TRBV9 | . | . | CASSVDILSSYNSPLHF | TGTGCCAGCAGCGTAGACATTCTTAGCTCCTATAATTCACCCCTCCACTTT
TRBJ2-7 | TRBV3-1 | TRBD1 | few | CASSPLPGQGDYEQYF | TGTGCCAGCAGCCCGCTACCGGGACAGGGGGACTACGAGCAGTACTTC
TRBJ2-3 | TRBV5-6 | . | . | CASTTKSPDTQYF | TGTGCCAGCACTACGAAGAGCCCAGATACGCAGTATTTT
TRBJ1-5 | TRBV7-9 | . | . | CASSSQGHQPQHF | TGTGCCAGCAGTTCGCAGGGTCATCAGCCCCAGCATTTT
TRBJ2-3 | TRBV20-1 | . | few | CSARSQTATDTQYF | TGCAGTGCTAGATCCCAGACAGCCACAGATACGCAGTATTTT
TRBJ2-2 | TRBV11-3 | TRBD1 | many | CASSPGQGTTGELFF | TGTGCCAGCAGCCCCGGACAGGGGACCACCGGGGAGCTGTTTTTT
TRBJ1-5 | TRBV20-1 | . | many | CSASLTVGQPQHF | TGCAGTGCTAGTCTGACAGTTGGCCAGCCCCAGCATTTT
TRBJ2-7 | TRBV29-1 | . | . | CSVAPELDYEQYF | TGCAGCGTTGCACCCGAACTAGATTACGAGCAGTACTTC
TRBJ1-1 | TRBV6-6 | . | few | CASSYSGGSNTEAFF | TGTGCCAGCAGTTACTCCGGGGGGTCTAACACTGAAGCTTTCTTT
TRBJ2-7 | TRBV2 | . | few | CASEKAPSEQYF | TGTGCCAGCGAGAAGGCCCCGTCCGAGCAGTACTTC
TRBJ1-1 | TRBV18 | . | . | CASSPPGGNTEAFF | TGTGCCAGCTCACCACCAGGAGGGAACACTGAAGCTTTCTTT
TRBJ2-3 | TRBV5-5 | . | few | CASSLGLEADTQYF | TGTGCCAGCAGCTTGGGGCTAGAAGCAGATACGCAGTATTTT
TRBJ1-4 | TRBV20-1 | . | few | CSARSTGTEKLFF | TGCAGTGCTAGATCTACAGGGACGGAAAAACTGTTTTTT
TRBJ2-2 | TRBV6-6 | . | many | CASRLAGPLTGELFF | TGTGCCAGCAGACTAGCCGGGCCCTTAACCGGGGAGCTGTTTTTT
TRBJ1-4 | TRBV6-6 | . | . | CASSYSDAGSPLFF | TGTGCCAGCAGTTACTCGGATGCAGGCTCCCCACTGTTTTTT